Presented here are 9 T cell receptor beta chains from one specimen sequenced in a study of blood T cell repertoires in COVID-19. TCRdb's table, derived via immunoSEQ multiplex PCR, lists solely in-frame clones and lacks some. The repertoire consists of over 60,000 clones, with just over 85% occurring once and the leading ten covering under 13%. The sequencing input was peripheral blood. These receptors originate from a man in his sixties or seventies with active or convalescent COVID-19.

The chain has TRBV7-2 and TRBJ2-5; 13 bases align to TRBD2. The germline V gene has CDR1 SGHTA and CDR2 FQGNSA. The CDR3 totals 16 residues. V shed 1 base and J 5 bases; nucleotides not matched to a gene: 4. The CDR3 spells CASSLVGTSGMETQYF. The CDR3, as DNA: TGTGCCAGCAGCTTAGTTGGGACTAGCGGGATGGAGACCCAGTACTTC.

V usage is TRBV29-1 and J usage is TRBJ2-2; 9 bases match TRBD1. CDR1 and CDR2 (germline): SQVTM, ANQGSEA. V gave up 6 bases and J gave up 1 base; unmatched junction bases: 3. The CDR3 is 14 amino acids. As DNA, the CDR3 is TGCAGCGTACGACAGGGGGTGAACACCGGGGAGCTGTTTTTT. Protein sequence: CSVRQGVNTGELFF.

The chain carries TRBV24-1 and TRBJ2-1; 7 bases agree with TRBD2. The CDR3 length is 17 residues. Germline values: CDR1 KGHDR, CDR2 SFDVKD. With 2 bases clipped from V and 2 bases from J, the junction kept 8 bases outside the gene matches. DNA for the CDR3: TGTGCCACCAGTGATTGGGGTGGGGCGGGAGCCTACAATGAGCAGTTCTTC. Translating gives CATSDWGGAGAYNEQFF.

This rearrangement joins TRBV29-1 to TRBJ1-1; unclear D gene. This CDR3 region has 14 residues. Germline V CDR1 and CDR2: SQVTM, ANQGSEA. V lost 6 bases, J lost 4 bases, and 18 bases lay in between. For the CDR3, the DNA is TGCAGCGTCCTGGGTGGGAGGGATGCCACTGAAGCTTTCTTT. As protein: CSVLGGRDATEAFF.

The V gene is TRBV19, the J gene TRBJ1-4; D may be TRBD1 (6 bases). This CDR3 has 15 residues. Germline V gene sequence: CDR1 LNHDA, CDR2 SQIVND (reference sequence). V lost 7 bases and J 2 bases, leaving 14 bases between the germline ends. The CDR3 region has the DNA TGTGCCAGTACCCCCGGACAGCTTACTAATGAAAAACTGTTTTTT. Residues: CASTPGQLTNEKLFF.

The chain is built from TRBV19 and TRBJ2-1; TRBD2 matches at 14 bases. This CDR3 contains 16 residues. The germline V gene encodes CDR1 LNHDA and CDR2 SQIVND (reference sequence). Losses at the gene ends were 4 bases for V and 12 bases for J; bases not matched to a gene: 11. CDR3 nucleotide sequence: TGTGCCAGTAGTAGGGGACTAGCGGGGGTGGGGTCCGGGCAGTTCTTC. Its translation is CASSRGLAGVGSGQFF.

The DNA for the CDR3 is TGTGCCAGCAGTGATGGGAGGTCGGGTCAGCCCCAGCATTTT. This encodes CASSDGRSGQPQHF. This chain joins TRBV6-1 and TRBJ1-5; D gene unclear. Per germline, CDR1 MNHNS and CDR2 SASEGT. V was trimmed by 3 bases and J by 6 bases, leaving 12 bases between them. The CDR3 length is 14 residues.

This sequence joins TRBV14 and TRBJ1-1; the D gene is possibly TRBD1 (5 bases). This CDR3 is built from 16 residues. CDR1 and CDR2 (germline): SGHDN, FVKESK. V lost 0 bases to trimming and J lost 6 bases, with 17 bases between them. CDR3 in DNA: TGTGCCAGCAGCCAAGATCGAACAGGACGTCGGTCTGAAGCTTTCTTT. This sequence encodes CASSQDRTGRRSEAFF.

This rearrangement joins TRBV28 to TRBJ1-4, with 10 bases fitting TRBD1. Losses at the gene ends were 8 bases for V and 7 bases for J; bases not matched to a gene: 7. The CDR3 consists of 14 residues. The germline gives CDR1 MDHEN, CDR2 SYDVKM. CDR3 DNA sequence: TGTGCCAGCGGTACGACAGGGGGCGGTGAAAAACTGTTTTTT. Amino acid sequence: CASGTTGGGEKLFF.